A selection of T cell receptor beta chains follows, all from one sample in a study of T cells after yellow fever vaccination. TCRdb reanalysed the 5' RACE reads using MiXCR and keeps one entry per CDR3 protein. The sample has roughly 320,000 distinct CDR3 sequences, roughly 10% seen once. The starting material was CD4+ T cells sorted from PBMCs, obtained 45 days after the yellow fever booster vaccination. The source of these receptors is a man in his late teens or twenties who received the YFV17D yellow fever vaccine. Both conserved end residues are part of each CDR3. A D gene is named only where the DNA matches it firmly. Size tells how often a clone was seen (once, few, many) or the class of an expanded clone, and some rows leave it out.

CSARRLAGGTDTQYF | TGCAGTGCTAGACGACTAGCGGGGGGCACAGATACGCAGTATTTT | TRBJ2-3 | few | 15 | TRBV20-1 | TRBD2
CASSRTTGNNEQFF | TGTGCCAGCAGCCGGACGACGGGAAACAATGAGCAGTTCTTC | TRBJ2-1 | few | 14 | TRBV7-9 | NA
CASKAGTGTLDEQFF | TGTGCCAGCAAGGCCGGGACAGGGACGTTGGATGAGCAGTTCTTC | TRBJ2-1 | NA | 15 | TRBV27 | TRBD1
CASSPGTVNNEQFF | TGTGCCAGCAGCCCGGGGACAGTTAACAATGAGCAGTTCTTC | TRBJ2-1 | many | 14 | TRBV7-9 | TRBD1
CASSPTGRVQHF | TGTGCCAGCAGCCCTACAGGGAGAGTCCAGCATTTT | TRBJ1-5 | NA | 12 | TRBV12-3/TRBV12-4 | NA
CASSLGPLSEQFF | TGTGCCAGCAGCTTAGGTCCGCTTTCTGAGCAGTTCTTC | TRBJ2-1 | few | 13 | TRBV7-8 | NA
CASTRAYEQYF | TGTGCCAGCACCCGCGCCTACGAGCAGTACTTC | TRBJ2-7 | NA | 11 | TRBV7-9 | NA
CATPTLDQPQHF | TGTGCCACCCCCACGCTCGATCAGCCCCAGCATTTT | TRBJ1-5 | few | 12 | TRBV11-2 | NA
CASSLASGLYTGELFF | TGTGCCAGCAGCTTAGCTAGCGGGCTATACACCGGGGAGCTGTTTTTT | TRBJ2-2 | few | 16 | TRBV7-6 | TRBD2
CASSPGTQPEQYF | TGTGCCAGCAGCCCCGGGACTCAACCCGAGCAGTACTTC | TRBJ2-7 | NA | 13 | TRBV7-2 | NA
CASSNRGLVYGYTF | TGTGCCAGCAGCAACAGGGGGCTGGTCTATGGCTACACCTTC | TRBJ1-2 | few | 14 | TRBV7-2 | TRBD1
CASSLVVPSNQPQHF | TGTGCCAGCAGCTTAGTGGTTCCTAGCAATCAGCCCCAGCATTTT | TRBJ1-5 | NA | 15 | TRBV7-2 | NA
CASSSRLSGIGNGYTF | TGTGCCAGCAGTTCCCGACTTTCAGGGATAGGGAATGGCTACACCTTC | TRBJ1-2 | few | 16 | TRBV27 | NA
CASSSGGGTSEQFF | TGTGCCAGCAGTTCGGGCGGGGGGACGTCTGAGCAGTTCTTC | TRBJ2-1 | few | 14 | TRBV12-3/TRBV12-4 | TRBD2
CASNLQGGTEAFF | TGTGCCAGCAATTTACAGGGTGGGACTGAAGCTTTCTTT | TRBJ1-1 | NA | 13 | TRBV6-5 | NA
CASSWASGFPSGNQPQHF | TGTGCCAGCAGCTGGGCGTCCGGGTTCCCTTCGGGCAATCAGCCCCAGCATTTT | TRBJ1-5 | NA | 18 | TRBV7-9 | NA
CASSYSRGASDNEQFF | TGTGCCAGCAGTTACTCGCGGGGGGCCTCTGACAATGAGCAGTTCTTC | TRBJ2-1 | few | 16 | TRBV6-6 | TRBD2
CASRLTRDGRGYTF | TGTGCCAGCAGACTTACCCGGGACGGGCGCGGCTACACCTTC | TRBJ1-2 | few | 14 | TRBV3-1 | NA
CASSPGQRGDTQYF | TGTGCCAGCAGCCCTGGACAGAGGGGAGATACGCAGTATTTT | TRBJ2-3 | many | 14 | TRBV7-9 | NA
CASSASTFTDTQYF | TGTGCCAGCAGCGCCTCGACCTTCACAGATACGCAGTATTTT | TRBJ2-3 | many | 14 | TRBV9 | NA
CASSQDLALAGEETQYF | TGCGCCAGCAGCCAAGATCTAGCGCTAGCGGGGGAGGAGACCCAGTACTTC | TRBJ2-5 | NA | 17 | TRBV4-1 | TRBD2
CASSQVAGYYEQYF | TGCGCCAGCAGCCAAGTCGCAGGGTACTACGAGCAGTACTTC | TRBJ2-7 | NA | 14 | TRBV4-1 | NA
CSAARAGGRGDTQYF | TGCAGTGCTGCTCGCGCAGGGGGTCGGGGGGATACGCAGTATTTT | TRBJ2-3 | NA | 15 | TRBV20-1 | NA
CSAFRGGPIGEQFF | TGCAGTGCTTTTCGCGGGGGGCCGATAGGGGAGCAGTTCTTC | TRBJ2-1 | once | 14 | TRBV20-1 | TRBD2
CSANSGTSGGASDTQYF | TGCAGTGCAAACTCCGGGACTAGCGGGGGGGCTTCAGATACGCAGTATTTT | TRBJ2-3 | few | 17 | TRBV20-1 | TRBD2
CSARYGGADTQYF | TGCAGTGCTAGATACGGGGGGGCCGATACGCAGTATTTT | TRBJ2-3 | NA | 13 | TRBV20-1 | TRBD2
CASWGGDTDTQYF | TGTGCCAGCTGGGGGGGGGACACAGATACGCAGTATTTT | TRBJ2-3 | NA | 13 | TRBV12-3/TRBV12-4 | TRBD2
CASSFSDGTDTQYF | TGTGCCAGCAGCTTTTCCGACGGCACAGATACGCAGTATTTT | TRBJ2-3 | NA | 14 | TRBV5-4 | NA
CASSLVGALTVPGELFF | TGTGCCAGCAGCTTAGTGGGGGCCTTGACGGTGCCCGGGGAGCTGTTTTTT | TRBJ2-2 | few | 17 | TRBV7-2 | NA
CASSFLGGRSPLHF | TGTGCCAGCAGTTTTCTCGGGGGGCGTTCACCCCTCCACTTT | TRBJ1-6 | few | 14 | TRBV12-3/TRBV12-4 | NA
CASSAERAAGYTF | TGTGCCAGCAGTGCGGAGAGGGCGGCGGGCTACACCTTC | TRBJ1-2 | few | 13 | TRBV2 | NA
CASSLWGAEQYF | TGTGCCAGCAGTTTATGGGGGGCTGAGCAGTACTTC | TRBJ2-7 | NA | 12 | TRBV27 | NA
CATFRQREPYQPQHF | TGTGCCACCTTTCGACAGCGGGAACCATATCAGCCCCAGCATTTT | TRBJ1-5 | many | 15 | TRBV28 | NA
CASSDTGLGSPLHF | TGTGCCAGCTCCGACACAGGATTAGGGTCACCCCTCCACTTT | TRBJ1-6 | many | 14 | TRBV18 | NA
CSARAGSRTEAFF | TGCAGTGCTAGAGCTGGGTCTCGCACTGAAGCTTTCTTT | TRBJ1-1 | NA | 13 | TRBV20-1 | NA
CASSSRDKSYEQYF | TGTGCCAGCAGCTCCCGGGACAAATCCTACGAGCAGTACTTC | TRBJ2-7 | few | 14 | TRBV5-4 | NA
CSVGRLAADTQYF | TGCAGCGTGGGTAGACTAGCGGCGGATACGCAGTATTTT | TRBJ2-3 | many | 13 | TRBV29-1 | TRBD2
CASSTHAWRGLGYEQFF | TGTGCCAGCAGCACCCACGCCTGGCGGGGCCTAGGGTATGAGCAGTTCTTC | TRBJ2-1 | NA | 17 | TRBV7-2 | NA
CASSGRLTSGELDTQYF | TGTGCCAGCAGTGGCCGTTTGACTAGCGGGGAATTAGATACGCAGTATTTT | TRBJ2-3 | many | 17 | TRBV6-1 | TRBD2
CASSLYLEETQYF | TGTGCCAGCAGTTTATACCTTGAAGAGACCCAGTACTTC | TRBJ2-5 | few | 13 | TRBV12-3/TRBV12-4 | NA
CASSGTGYNSPLHF | TGTGCCAGCAGTGGCACAGGGTATAATTCACCCCTCCACTTT | TRBJ1-6 | many | 14 | TRBV12-3/TRBV12-4 | NA
CASSYIGSGQPQHF | TGTGCCAGCAGCTACATAGGGAGCGGTCAGCCCCAGCATTTT | TRBJ1-5 | NA | 14 | TRBV3-1 | NA
CASSPPGKNIQYF | TGTGCCAGCAGCCCCCCCGGCAAAAACATTCAGTACTTC | TRBJ2-4 | many | 13 | TRBV7-2 | NA
CASTTGGGLNTDTQYF | TGCGCCAGCACCACAGGGGGGGGACTCAACACAGATACGCAGTATTTT | TRBJ2-3 | NA | 16 | TRBV5-1 | NA
CASSEQGGTGELFF | TGTGCCAGCAGCGAACAGGGGGGCACCGGGGAGCTGTTTTTT | TRBJ2-2 | many | 14 | TRBV7-9 | TRBD1
CASSLGRAGPGETQYF | TGCGCCAGCAGCCTAGGGAGAGCGGGGCCCGGGGAGACCCAGTACTTC | TRBJ2-5 | few | 16 | TRBV5-1 | TRBD2
CASSVGLYAGELFF | TGTGCCAGCAGTGTGGGTCTCTATGCCGGGGAGCTGTTTTTT | TRBJ2-2 | few | 14 | TRBV6-1 | NA
CASSWTGQNSNQPQHF | TGTGCCAGCAGCTGGACGGGACAGAATAGCAATCAGCCCCAGCATTTT | TRBJ1-5 | many | 16 | TRBV6-2/TRBV6-3 | TRBD1
CASSLEGRRANVLTF | TGTGCCAGCAGCTTAGAGGGGAGAAGGGCCAACGTCCTGACTTTC | TRBJ2-6 | few | 15 | TRBV7-2 | NA
CATPPPGGSSYEQYF | TGTGCCACCCCGCCCCCGGGGGGAAGCTCCTACGAGCAGTACTTC | TRBJ2-7 | few | 15 | TRBV21-1 | NA
CASSQVVGRGSGAHF | NA | TRBJ1-6 | NA | 15 | TRBV4-3 | NA
CASSLAEGGGVDTQYF | TGCGCCAGCAGCTTGGCCGAAGGGGGCGGCGTAGATACGCAGTATTTT | TRBJ2-3 | NA | 16 | TRBV5-1 | TRBD1
CASSLGDSGNTIYF | TGCGCCAGCAGCTTGGGAGATTCTGGAAACACCATATATTTT | TRBJ1-3 | many | 14 | TRBV5-1 | NA
CASREAGRHTDTQYF | TGTGCCAGCAGGGAAGCGGGACGTCACACAGATACGCAGTATTTT | TRBJ2-3 | few | 15 | TRBV27 | TRBD2
CASSVGGRVTDTQYF | TGTGCCAGCAGCGTGGGGGGGCGAGTAACAGATACGCAGTATTTT | TRBJ2-3 | few | 15 | TRBV9 | NA
CASSPSGRGQGVTYEQYF | TGTGCCAGCAGCCCCAGCGGTAGGGGACAGGGGGTCACCTACGAGCAGTACTTC | TRBJ2-7 | few | 18 | TRBV7-6 | TRBD1
CASSLGSTEPQPQHF | TGTGCCAGCAGCTTAGGCTCGACAGAGCCTCAGCCCCAGCATTTT | TRBJ1-5 | NA | 15 | TRBV11-2 | NA
CASSQDGDRDEKLFF | TGCGCCAGCAGCCAAGATGGAGACAGGGATGAAAAACTGTTTTTT | TRBJ1-4 | NA | 15 | TRBV4-3 | TRBD1
CASSLGGQGFYGYTF | TGTGCCAGCAGCTTAGGGGGACAGGGATTCTATGGCTACACCTTC | TRBJ1-2 | few | 15 | TRBV7-2 | TRBD1